One and the same sample provided the 32 T cell receptor beta chains below, sequenced in a study of blood T cell repertoires in COVID-19. The table came from immunoSEQ multiplex PCR; TCRdb's copy has only in-frame clones and leaves some out. The sample lists around 120,000 clones; 60% to 85% were seen once. The sequenced sample was peripheral blood. Receptor source: a man between 70 and 80 years old with acute or convalescent COVID-19.

The V and J genes are TRBV5-1 and TRBJ1-1, with D possibly being TRBD1 (6 bases). Trimming took off 2 bases at V and 4 bases at J, with 9 bases between the two ends. Per germline, CDR1 SGHRS and CDR2 YFSETQ. The CDR3 totals 13 residues. The CDR3: CASSLGQFTEAFF. CDR3 bases: TGCGCCAGCAGCTTAGGACAGTTCACTGAAGCTTTCTTT.

The J gene is TRBJ2-1, the V gene TRBV7-2; 8 bases align to TRBD1. The CDR3 is made up of 14 amino acids. Germline CDR1 is SGHTA and CDR2 is FQGNSA. Trimming at V came to 2 bases and at J to 10 bases, leaving 7 bases not matched to a gene. CDR3 in DNA: TGTGCCAGCAGCTTATCAGGACAGGGTCACGAGCAGTTCTTC. Translated, it gives CASSLSGQGHEQFF. The full variable domain, in which reference TRBV7-2 and TRBJ2-1 provide the parts outside the CDR3, is GAGVSQSPSNKVTEKGKDVELRCDPISGHTALYWYRQSLGQGLEFLIYFQGNSAPDKSGLPSDRFSAERTGGSVSTLTIQRTQQEDSAVYLCASSLSGQGHEQFFGPGTRLTVL.

The chain combines TRBV6-1 with TRBJ2-3; D is uncertain. Trimming left V 4 bases short and J 2 bases short, with 16 bases between. The CDR3 runs to 16 residues. CDR1 is MNHNS, CDR2 SASEGT, per germline. The CDR3 reads CASSARPRQITDTQYF. The CDR3, as DNA: TGTGCCAGCAGTGCCCGCCCAAGACAAATCACAGATACGCAGTATTTT.

This chain links TRBV24-1 with TRBJ1-5; TRBD1 matches at 7 bases. CDR3 length: 15 residues. CDR1 is KGHDR and CDR2 is SFDVKD in the germline V gene. The V and J ends lost 9 bases and 4 bases, in that order; junction bases with no gene match: 11. The DNA of the CDR3 is TGTGCCACCCAAACCTCAACAGGGGATAATCAGCCCCAGCATTTT. Its translation is CATQTSTGDNQPQHF.

The chain links TRBV10-3 to TRBJ1-4; 8 bases align to TRBD1. CDR1 is ENHRY, CDR2 SYGVKD, per germline. The CDR3 loop spans 14 amino acids. Unmatched junction bases numbered 8, after V lost 6 bases and J lost 8 bases. The chain's CDR3 is CAISSGGYQEKLFF. The CDR3 DNA reads TGTGCCATCAGCTCAGGGGGCTATCAGGAAAAACTGTTTTTT.

The rearrangement links TRBV6-5 to TRBJ2-7, with 10 nucleotides matching TRBD2. The CDR3 has 15 amino acids. Germline trimming cut 5 bases from V and 3 bases from J; bases unmatched to any gene: 7. The germline CDR1 and CDR2 sequences are MNHEY and SVGAGI. The CDR3 sequence is CASSSPGLANYEQYF. The CDR3 DNA reads as TGTGCCAGCAGTAGCCCGGGACTAGCGAACTACGAGCAGTACTTC.

This clone was observed a handful of times. CDR3 nucleotides: TGCGCCAGCAGCCCGGACCCAGGGGGAAACACCATATATTTT. Protein: CASSPDPGGNTIYF. This chain joins TRBV5-1 and TRBJ1-3, with D possibly being TRBD1 (5 bases). Trimming stripped 4 bases from V and 4 bases from J, with 12 bases between. CDR3 size: 14 residues. Germline-derived CDR1 and CDR2 are SGHRS and YFSETQ.

This chain connects TRBV18 to TRBJ1-4; TRBD1 might be the D (5 bases). Per the germline V gene, CDR1 is KGHSH and CDR2 is LQKENI. CDR3 length: 16 residues. Trimming shortened V by 2 bases and J by 3 bases, and 13 bases separated the two germline ends. The CDR3 loop is CASSPNSGRANEKLFF. The CDR3 bases are TGTGCCAGCTCACCAAACTCCGGCAGGGCTAATGAAAAACTGTTTTTT. The variable domain in full, completed from reference TRBV18 and TRBJ1-4, reads NAGVMQNPRHLVRRRGQEARLRCSPMKGHSHVYWYRQLPEEGLKFMVYLQKENIIDESGMPKERFSAEFPKEGPSILRIQQVVRGDSAAYFCASSPNSGRANEKLFFGSGTQLSVL.

This clone was recorded once. This chain connects TRBV6-5 to TRBJ1-2; D gene ambiguous. The V gene lost 2 bases and the J gene lost 4 bases, with 8 bases spanning the gap. The CDR3 has 13 residues. The V gene's germline CDR1 is MNHEY and CDR2 SVGAGI. The CDR3 reads CASSYGEVYGYTF. The DNA for the CDR3 is TGTGCCAGCAGTTACGGCGAGGTCTATGGCTACACCTTC.

The CDR3 protein is CASSRDVSSYNEQFF. The DNA for the CDR3 is TGTGCCAGCAGCCGGGATGTGAGCTCCTACAATGAGCAGTTCTTC. The chain employs TRBV5-6 and TRBJ2-1; maybe TRBD2 (5 bases). The V gene's germline CDR1 is SGHDT and CDR2 YYEEEE. The CDR3 has 15 residues. Between the trimmed V and J ends, which lost 4 bases and 0 bases, there was a span of 11 bases.

This chain uses TRBV29-1 with TRBJ2-1; 7 nucleotides align to TRBD2. Germline CDR1 and CDR2: SQVTM and ANQGSEA. Germline trimming cut 7 bases from V and 9 bases from J; bases unmatched to any gene: 9. CDR3 length: 12 residues. CDR3 bases: TGCAGCGGGAACCGGGGGGAGGTTGAGCAGTTCTTC. This codes for CSGNRGEVEQFF.

The chain employs TRBV27 and TRBJ1-2; 11 nucleotides agree with TRBD1. This CDR3 is built from 16 residues. Looked up from germline, CDR1 is MNHEY and CDR2 is SMNVEV (reference sequence). The V and J ends lost 4 bases and 8 bases, in that order; junction bases with no gene match: 12. This CDR3 is CASSWTGGRRALGYTF. In DNA form, the CDR3 reads TGTGCCAGCAGTTGGACAGGGGGCCGAAGGGCTTTGGGCTACACCTTC.

The V call is TRBV4-3, the J call TRBJ2-3; D is uncertain. The CDR3 is 14 residues long. Trimming cost V 1 base and J 0 bases, with 5 bases left between them. Germline CDR1 and CDR2: LGHNA and YSLEER. The CDR3 loop is CASSQAQSTDTQYF. In DNA, the CDR3 is TGCGCCAGCAGCCAAGCACAGAGCACAGATACGCAGTATTTT.

This clone was picked up one time. V is TRBV15 and J is TRBJ1-1; 9 nucleotides agree with TRBD1. V gave up 1 base and J gave up 5 bases; unmatched junction bases: 5. The germline V gene encodes CDR1 LNHNV and CDR2 YYDKDF (reference sequence). The CDR3 sequence is 15 residues long. CDR3 sequence reads: CATSRGGQGRTEAFF. The DNA of the CDR3 is TGTGCCACCAGCAGAGGGGGACAGGGAAGAACTGAAGCTTTCTTT.

As DNA, the CDR3 is TGCGACCGCGAGAAGAGGGGACAGGGCTATGGCTACACCTTC. Its protein product is CDREKRGQGYGYTF. J is TRBJ1-2 and V is TRBV10-1, with 9 bases identical to TRBD1. The CDR3 sequence is 14 residues long. Germline V gives CDR1 WNHNN, CDR2 SYGVQD (reference sequence).

This clone was seen a single time. The chain links TRBV7-8 to TRBJ2-3, with 7 bases that match TRBD1. V lost 10 bases to trimming and J lost 5 bases; unmatched junction nucleotides: 12. Germline CDR1 is SGHVS and CDR2 is FQNEAQ. CDR3 length: 14 amino acids. This chain's CDR3 is CATKKGQNEDTQYF. CDR3 sequence (DNA): TGTGCCACCAAAAAGGGACAGAACGAAGATACGCAGTATTTT. Supplemented by reference TRBV7-8 and TRBJ2-3, the full variable domain reads GAGVSQSPRYKVAKRGQDVALRCDPISGHVSLFWYQQALGQGPEFLTYFQNEAQLDKSGLPSDRFFAERPEGSVSTLKIQRTQQEDSAVYLCATKKGQNEDTQYFGPGTRLTVL.

This clone has a single count. DNA of the CDR3: TGTGCCAGTAGTCCACAGACAGGGACAACTGAAGCTTTCTTT. It translates to CASSPQTGTTEAFF. This rearrangement joins TRBV19 to TRBJ1-1, with TRBD1 identical over 7 bases. The CDR3 covers 14 residues. Per germline, CDR1 LNHDA and CDR2 SQIVND (reference sequence). Germline trimming cut 5 bases from V and 5 bases from J; bases unmatched to any gene: 8.

V gene TRBV10-3 combines with J gene TRBJ1-6; a weak D match, TRBD1 (6 bases). The CDR3 has 13 residues. V was clipped by 5 bases and J by 5 bases, with 7 bases between them. Germline V gene data show CDR1 as ENHRY and CDR2 as SYGVKD. The CDR3 protein is CAISKGDNSPLHF. CDR3 coding DNA: TGTGCCATCAGTAAGGGGGATAATTCACCCCTCCACTTT.

The V gene is TRBV6-2 or TRBV6-3, the J gene TRBJ1-1; possibly TRBD1 for D (5 bases). The ends were cut back, 0 bases at V and 1 base at J, with 15 bases in the middle. This CDR3 spans 17 amino acids. CDR1 MNHEY and CDR2 SVGEGT come from the germline V gene. This CDR3 is CASSYSVGDSWNTEAFF. The CDR3 DNA sequence: TGTGCCAGCAGTTACTCGGTTGGTGACAGCTGGAACACTGAAGCTTTCTTT.

The chain is built from TRBV6-2 or TRBV6-3 and TRBJ2-7; TRBD1 is a possible D gene (6 bases). With 5 bases removed from V and 6 bases from J, the gap between germline ends came to 17 bases. The length of the CDR3 is 14 residues. CDR1 and CDR2 (germline): MNHEY, SVGEGT. This CDR3 is CASSLHLTGSEQYF. The CDR3 nucleotides are TGTGCCAGCAGTCTCCACCTTACAGGGTCCGAGCAGTACTTC.

Concerning this clone itself: Distinct nucleotide sequences in the sample also encode this CDR3. The chain has TRBV24-1 and TRBJ2-3; tentatively, D is TRBD1 (5 bases). The CDR3 extends over 13 amino acids. Trimming stripped 7 bases from V and 0 bases from J, with 7 bases between. From germline, CDR1 is KGHDR and CDR2 SFDVKD. The CDR3 reads CATSDSSTDTQYF. CDR3 sequence (DNA): TGTGCCACCAGCGACAGCAGCACAGATACGCAGTATTTT.

This clone has a handful of counts. This chain connects TRBV2 to TRBJ1-1; 8 positions match TRBD1. CDR3 size: 12 residues. The V segment lost 7 bases and the J segment 7 bases; nucleotides outside the gene matches: 5. Germline CDR1 is SNHLY and CDR2 is FYNNEI. Here the CDR3 reads CASTDRGIEAFF. The CDR3 nucleotides read TGTGCCAGCACCGACAGGGGAATTGAAGCTTTCTTT.

Details on this clone: The same CDR3 also results from other DNA sequences found in this sample. The chain couples TRBV18 to TRBJ2-3; D is unresolved. V was cut by 3 bases and J by 1 base, with 8 bases left in between. Germline CDR1 reads KGHSH; CDR2 reads LQKENI. The CDR3 has 14 residues. CDR3 nucleotides: TGTGCCAGCTCACCTTCTACCCGCACAGATACGCAGTATTTT. This sequence encodes CASSPSTRTDTQYF.

J is TRBJ1-3 and V is TRBV18; possibly TRBD1 for D (6 bases). The V end was cut by 6 bases, the J end by 0 bases, with 12 bases between. This CDR3 spans 15 amino acids. Per the germline V gene, CDR1 is KGHSH and CDR2 is LQKENI. Here the CDR3 DNA reads TGTGCCAGCTCCAACACAGGGCTCTCTGGAAACACCATATATTTT. Its translation is CASSNTGLSGNTIYF.

This chain links TRBV11-3 with TRBJ2-2; 16 nucleotides agree with TRBD2. This CDR3 region has 19 residues. The V gene's germline CDR1 is SGHNT and CDR2 YENEEA. The V gene end was trimmed by 5 bases and the J gene end by 4 bases; junction bases not matched to a gene: 10. CDR3 protein: CASSNPGLAGGLGTGELFF. CDR3 DNA sequence: TGTGCCAGCAGCAACCCGGGACTAGCGGGGGGGCTCGGCACCGGGGAGCTGTTTTTT.

The chain carries TRBV12-5 and TRBJ2-2; no clear D. V lost 2 bases and J 6 bases, leaving 16 bases between the germline ends. CDR1 and CDR2 from the germline V gene are LGHNT and FRNRAP. This CDR3 contains 16 residues. The chain's CDR3 is CASGLSGDGWAGELFF. The CDR3 DNA reads TGTGCTAGTGGTTTGTCTGGAGACGGGTGGGCCGGGGAGCTGTTTTTT.

This sequence joins TRBV18 and TRBJ2-4; D uncertain. Trimming stripped 3 bases from V and 0 bases from J, with 12 bases between. CDR1 is KGHSH and CDR2 is LQKENI in the germline V gene. CDR3 length equals 16 residues. As DNA, the CDR3 is TGTGCCAGCTCACCCCTCCACGAACTAGCCAAAAACATTCAGTACTTC. Translation gives CASSPLHELAKNIQYF. The whole variable domain, remainder taken from reference TRBV18 and TRBJ2-4, is NAGVMQNPRHLVRRRGQEARLRCSPMKGHSHVYWYRQLPEEGLKFMVYLQKENIIDESGMPKERFSAEFPKEGPSILRIQQVVRGDSAAYFCASSPLHELAKNIQYFGAGTRLSVL.

The chain carries TRBV5-1 and TRBJ1-2; TRBD1 is a possible D gene (6 bases). Trimming cost V 1 base and J 0 bases, with 10 bases left between them. This CDR3 spans 15 amino acids. Per the germline V gene, CDR1 is SGHRS and CDR2 is YFSETQ. The CDR3 sequence: CASSLIQGSNYGYTF. CDR3 nucleotides: TGCGCCAGCAGCTTGATACAGGGCTCTAACTATGGCTACACCTTC.

The V gene is TRBV7-2, the J gene TRBJ1-1; 10 bases are a match to TRBD1. This CDR3 comprises 15 residues. The V gene end was trimmed by 2 bases and the J gene end by 4 bases; junction bases not matched to a gene: 4. Per the germline V gene, CDR1 is SGHTA and CDR2 is FQGNSA. Here the CDR3 reads CASSLTGQGFTEAFF. CDR3 nucleotide sequence: TGTGCCAGCAGCTTAACGGGACAGGGGTTCACTGAAGCTTTCTTT.

The chain has TRBV19 and TRBJ2-1; no firm D call. The germline CDR1 and CDR2 sequences are LNHDA and SQIVND (reference sequence). Trimming shortened V by 5 bases and J by 5 bases, and 13 bases separated the two germline ends. The CDR3 contains 14 residues. CDR3 DNA: TGTGCCAGTAGTGGTATGGCCTTCGACAATGAGCAGTTCTTC. Encoded protein: CASSGMAFDNEQFF.

The chain is built from TRBV3-1 (or the pseudogene TRBV3-2) and TRBJ2-3; TRBD1 matches at 8 bases. V was pared by 5 bases and J by 0 bases, with 7 bases of the junction left unmatched. CDR3 length: 16 amino acids. From germline, CDR1 is LGHDT and CDR2 YNNKEL (reference sequence). CDR3 nucleotide sequence: TGTGCCAGCAGCGACTGGACAGGGCCTAGCACAGATACGCAGTATTTT. Its protein product is CASSDWTGPSTDTQYF.

This clone appeared once. The V gene is TRBV19, the J gene TRBJ2-3; TRBD1 agrees at 7 bases. This CDR3 has 17 amino acids. CDR1 and CDR2 (germline): LNHDA, SQIVND (reference sequence). Trimming at V came to 2 bases and at J to 6 bases, leaving 14 bases not matched to a gene. CDR3 in amino acids: CASSIPGQPLKRDTQYF. The CDR3 DNA is TGTGCCAGTAGTATACCGGGACAGCCTTTAAAACGGGATACGCAGTATTTT.